This TCR beta chain was profiled in a study of T cell changes during pregnancy in multiple sclerosis. Profiling relied on immunoSEQ multiplex PCR, and the TCRdb table lists in-frame clones only, not all of them. The repertoire holds 100,000 or so clones, almost 95% seen once, with around 0.9% in the top ten. The CDR3 sequence is 14 residues long. CDR1 and CDR2 from the germline V gene are SGHDT and YYEEEE. V was trimmed by 1 base and J by 3 bases, leaving 11 bases between them. This clonotype was obtained from a female donor with multiple sclerosis, enrolled in a pregnancy study. The material was peripheral blood, obtained before pregnancy. The chain couples TRBV5-6 to TRBJ2-7; a weak D match, TRBD1 (6 bases). This CDR3 reads CASSLMGANYEQYF. The CDR3 DNA is TGTGCCAGCAGCTTGATGGGGGCCAACTACGAGCAGTACTTC.